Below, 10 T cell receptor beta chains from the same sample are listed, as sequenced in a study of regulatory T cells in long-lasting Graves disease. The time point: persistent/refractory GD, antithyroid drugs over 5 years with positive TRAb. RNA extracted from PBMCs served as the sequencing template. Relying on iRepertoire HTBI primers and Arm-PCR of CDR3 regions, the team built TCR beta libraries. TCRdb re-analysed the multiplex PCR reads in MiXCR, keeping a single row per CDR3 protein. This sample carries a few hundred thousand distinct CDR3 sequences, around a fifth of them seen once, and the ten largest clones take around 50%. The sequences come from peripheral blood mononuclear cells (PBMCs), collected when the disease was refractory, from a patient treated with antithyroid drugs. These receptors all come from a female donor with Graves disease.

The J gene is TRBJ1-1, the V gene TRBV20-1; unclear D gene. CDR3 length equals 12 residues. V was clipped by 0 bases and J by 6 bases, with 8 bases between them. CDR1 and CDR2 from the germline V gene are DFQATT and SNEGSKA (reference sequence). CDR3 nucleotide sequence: TGCAGTGCTAGAGATTTTGGACCTGAAGCTTTCTTT. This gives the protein CSARDFGPEAFF.

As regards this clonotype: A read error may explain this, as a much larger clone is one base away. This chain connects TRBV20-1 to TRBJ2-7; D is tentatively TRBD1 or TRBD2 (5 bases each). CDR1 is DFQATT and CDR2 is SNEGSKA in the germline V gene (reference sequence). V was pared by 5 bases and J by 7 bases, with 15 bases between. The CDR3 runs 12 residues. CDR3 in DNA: TGCAGTGCTGGTTTTGGGACCCGGGAGCAGTACTTC. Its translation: CSAGFGTREQYF.

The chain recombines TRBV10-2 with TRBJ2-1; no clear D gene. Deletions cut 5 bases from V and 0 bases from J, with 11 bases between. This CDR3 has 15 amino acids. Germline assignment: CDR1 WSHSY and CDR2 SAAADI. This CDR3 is CASSQQLRSYNEQFF. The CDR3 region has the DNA TGCGCCAGCAGTCAACAGCTCCGCTCCTACAATGAGCAGTTCTTC.

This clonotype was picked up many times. The CDR3 sequence: CASSARPGPYEQYF. DNA for the CDR3: TGTGCCAGCAGTGCTCGACCGGGGCCCTACGAGCAGTACTTC. The genes are TRBV2 and TRBJ2-7, with D tentatively TRBD1 or TRBD2 (5 bases each). The CDR3 spans 14 residues. Germline V lookup: CDR1 SNHLY, CDR2 FYNNEI. V was cut by 4 bases and J by 2 bases, with 12 bases left in between.

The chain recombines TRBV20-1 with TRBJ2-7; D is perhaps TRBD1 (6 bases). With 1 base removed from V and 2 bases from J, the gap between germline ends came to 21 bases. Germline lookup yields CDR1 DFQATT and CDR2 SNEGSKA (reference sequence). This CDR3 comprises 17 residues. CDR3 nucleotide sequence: TGCAGTGCTAGAGGCCGGGACACAACAACTTTCGCCTACGAGCAGTACTTC. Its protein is CSARGRDTTTFAYEQYF.

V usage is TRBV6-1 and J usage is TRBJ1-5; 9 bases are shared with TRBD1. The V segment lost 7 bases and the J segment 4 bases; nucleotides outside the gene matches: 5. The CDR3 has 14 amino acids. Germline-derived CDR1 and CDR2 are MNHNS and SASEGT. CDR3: CASKQTGGNQPQHF. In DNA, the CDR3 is TGTGCCAGCAAACAGACAGGGGGTAATCAGCCCCAGCATTTT.

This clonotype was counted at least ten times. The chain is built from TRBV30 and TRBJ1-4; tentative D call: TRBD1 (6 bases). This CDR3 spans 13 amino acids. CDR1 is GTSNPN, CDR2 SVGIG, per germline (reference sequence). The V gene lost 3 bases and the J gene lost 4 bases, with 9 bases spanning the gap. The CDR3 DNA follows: TGTGCCTGGAGGAGACAGGTTAATGAAAAACTGTTTTTT. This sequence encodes CAWRRQVNEKLFF.

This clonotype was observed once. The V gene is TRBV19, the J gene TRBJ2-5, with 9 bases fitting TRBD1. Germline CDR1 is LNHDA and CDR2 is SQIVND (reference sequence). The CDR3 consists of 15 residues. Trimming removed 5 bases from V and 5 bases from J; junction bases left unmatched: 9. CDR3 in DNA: TGTGCCAGTAGTCTAGGACAGGGGTTTGTGGAGACCCAGTACTTC. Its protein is CASSLGQGFVETQYF.

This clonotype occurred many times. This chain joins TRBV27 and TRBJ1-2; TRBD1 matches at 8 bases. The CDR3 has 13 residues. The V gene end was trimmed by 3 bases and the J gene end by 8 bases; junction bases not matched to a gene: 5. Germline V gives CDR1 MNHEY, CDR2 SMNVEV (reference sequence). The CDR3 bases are TGTGCCAGCAGTTTTGACAGGGGCGGGGGCTACACCTTC. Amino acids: CASSFDRGGGYTF.

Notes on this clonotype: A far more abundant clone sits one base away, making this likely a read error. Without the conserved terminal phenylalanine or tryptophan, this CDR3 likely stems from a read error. The CDR3 reads CASSSGQGRRGYTL. In DNA, the CDR3 is TGTGCCAGCAGTTCAGGACAGGGGCGTAGAGGCTACACCCTC. The chain uses TRBV27 and TRBJ1-2, with 9 nucleotides matching TRBD1. Germline V CDR1 and CDR2: MNHEY, SMNVEV (reference sequence). V shed 4 bases, J shed 8 bases, and the junction held 8 bases outside the gene matches. There are 14 residues in the CDR3.